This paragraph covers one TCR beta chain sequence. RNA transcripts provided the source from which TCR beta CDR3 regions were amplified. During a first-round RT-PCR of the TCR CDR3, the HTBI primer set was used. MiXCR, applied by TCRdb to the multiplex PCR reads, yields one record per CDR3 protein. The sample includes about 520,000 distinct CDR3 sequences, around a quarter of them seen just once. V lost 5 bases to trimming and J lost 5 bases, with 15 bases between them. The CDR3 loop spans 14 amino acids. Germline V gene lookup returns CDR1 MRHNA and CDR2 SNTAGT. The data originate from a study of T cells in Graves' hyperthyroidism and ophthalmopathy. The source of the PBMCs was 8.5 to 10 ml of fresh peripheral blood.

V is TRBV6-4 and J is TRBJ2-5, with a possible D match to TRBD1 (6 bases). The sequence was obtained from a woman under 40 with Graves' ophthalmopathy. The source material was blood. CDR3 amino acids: CASSSPGDRETQYF. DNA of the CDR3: TGTGCCAGCAGTTCGCCAGGGGATCGGGAGACCCAGTACTTC.